Sequencing of this T cell receptor (beta chain) was carried out in a study of blood T cells in healthy people across ages. The germline V gene has CDR1 MNHEY and CDR2 SVGAGI. V was pared by 0 bases and J by 7 bases, with 16 bases between. This CDR3 comprises 17 residues. The authors ran a second PCR of 7 to 11 cycles using a sample-barcoded 5' primer and a J-beta primer mix. Each CDR3 protein is one row after TCRdb ran MiXCR on the 5' RACE reads. This table holds some 670,000 distinct CDR3 sequences, 52% found once. Many counts were recorded for this clonotype. This receptor was identified in an elderly woman in good health. This rearrangement joins TRBV6-5 to TRBJ1-6; no firm D call. Sequencing input: blood. The CDR3: CASSYSYGGNFNSPLHF. The CDR3 nucleotides read TGTGCCAGCAGTTACTCTTATGGAGGGAACTTCAATTCACCCCTCCACTTT.